A single sample is the source of the 29 T cell receptor beta chains below, sequenced in a study of cytomegalovirus exposure and HLA in healthy donors. With 60 Vbeta and 13 Jbeta primers, the PCR was carried out. TCRdb's copy holds only in-frame clones and misses some; the assay was immunoSEQ multiplex PCR. The table shows about 180,000 clones, with around 80% occurring only once. Input material: PBMCs. Source of these receptors: a woman aged 45-65 years in good health and CMV-seronegative.

CDR3 amino acids: CAWGDQNTGELFF. The CDR3 DNA sequence: TGTGCCTGGGGGGACCAAAACACCGGGGAGCTGTTTTTT. The V gene is TRBV28, the J gene TRBJ2-2; TRBD2 is a possible D gene (6 bases). Trimming pared 11 bases from V and 2 bases from J, leaving 12 bases between. Looked up from germline, CDR1 is MDHEN and CDR2 is SYDVKM. The CDR3 contains 13 residues.

The chain carries TRBV23-1 and TRBJ2-7, with TRBD1 matching over 11 bases. TRBV23-1 carries the ORF label, with uncertain function. J lost 7 bases, V lost 1 base, and 9 bases had no gene match. The CDR3 spans 16 residues. This CDR3 is CASSQWAGTGGEEQYF. The CDR3 nucleotides read TGCGCCAGCAGTCAATGGGCCGGGACAGGGGGTGAGGAGCAGTACTTC.

This rearrangement joins TRBV6-1 to TRBJ1-2; no firm D call. Germline CDR1 is MNHNS and CDR2 is SASEGT. The germline V and J ends were trimmed by 2 bases and 4 bases, with 11 bases remaining between them. The CDR3 spans 14 residues. Here the CDR3 reads CASSERQVSYGYTF. In nucleotides, the CDR3 is TGTGCCAGCAGTGAAAGGCAGGTCTCCTATGGCTACACCTTC.

This sequence joins TRBV7-9 and TRBJ1-3; 7 bases are a match to TRBD1. After removal of 4 bases from V and 1 base from J, the junction contained 7 bases not matched to a gene. The CDR3 totals 16 residues. Germline assignment: CDR1 SEHNR and CDR2 FQNEAQ (reference sequence). For the CDR3, the DNA is TGTGCCAGCAGCTCGTCAGGGGGTCCGTCTGGAAACACCATATATTTT. Residues: CASSSSGGPSGNTIYF.

The chain employs TRBV13 and TRBJ2-5; the match to TRBD1 covers 7 bases. Germline V gene data show CDR1 as PRHDT and CDR2 as FYEKMQ (reference sequence). V lost 4 bases, J lost 2 bases, and 10 bases stayed unmatched. This CDR3 has 16 residues. The CDR3 nucleotides read TGTGCCAGCAGCTCCTTAGGGGGCCCGGGGCAAGAGACCCAGTACTTC. As protein: CASSSLGGPGQETQYF.

This clone has a handful of counts. V gene TRBV5-4 combines with J gene TRBJ1-2; no clear D. There are 18 residues in the CDR3. CDR1 and CDR2 (germline): SGHNT, YYREEE (reference sequence). V gave up 0 bases and J gave up 4 bases, with 22 bases separating them. The CDR3 here is CASSLGSPTDPSGYGYTF. The DNA of the CDR3 is TGTGCCAGCAGCTTGGGCTCCCCTACAGATCCCAGTGGCTATGGCTACACCTTC.

V gene TRBV28 combines with J gene TRBJ2-5; TRBD2 matches at 11 bases. The J call may be faulty, since TRBJ2-7 better matches the DNA end. Germline V CDR1 and CDR2: MDHEN, SYDVKM. This CDR3 has 16 amino acids. The CDR3 sequence: CASRLAGVPGSYEQYF. The CDR3 nucleotides read TGTGCCAGCAGACTAGCGGGAGTTCCTGGGTCCTACGAGCAGTACTTC.

This sequence joins TRBV20-1 and TRBJ2-1; D is unresolved. CDR1 DFQATT and CDR2 SNEGSKA come from the germline V gene (reference sequence). This CDR3 has 11 amino acids. V was pared by 3 bases and J by 4 bases, with 4 bases between. The CDR3 nucleotides read TGCAGTGCTAGCCCGTACAATGAGCAGTTCTTC. Its protein is CSASPYNEQFF.

The sample holds a few counts of this clone. The CDR3: CATSLDRGRYEQYF. CDR3 nucleotides: TGTGCCACCAGCCTCGACAGGGGGAGGTACGAGCAGTACTTC. The chain combines TRBV15 with TRBJ2-7, with 9 nucleotides matching TRBD1. The CDR3 consists of 14 residues. CDR1 and CDR2 (germline): LNHNV, YYDKDF (reference sequence). V shed 5 bases, J shed 4 bases, and the junction held 6 bases outside the gene matches.

This chain links TRBV2 with TRBJ1-1; 9 nucleotides match TRBD1. V lost 8 bases and J lost 3; bases outside the gene matches: 4. Germline V gene sequence: CDR1 SNHLY, CDR2 FYNNEI. The CDR3 contains 13 residues. The CDR3 reads CASGRTGDTEAFF. CDR3 DNA: TGTGCCAGCGGACGGACAGGGGACACTGAAGCTTTCTTT.

In this sample, this clone turned up a few times. The chain has TRBV4-3 and TRBJ2-3; 9 bases are shared with TRBD2. The CDR3 is 17 residues long. Germline V CDR1 and CDR2: LGHNA, YSLEER. J gave up 2 bases and V 0 bases, and 6 bases lay outside the gene matches. Here the CDR3 reads CASSQEPAGGTTDTQYF. CDR3 DNA: TGCGCCAGCAGCCAAGAGCCAGCGGGGGGAACCACAGATACGCAGTATTTT.

The genes are TRBV7-2 and TRBJ2-1, with a tentative D call TRBD1 (6 bases). This CDR3 is built from 13 residues. The ends were cut back, 4 bases at V and 5 bases at J, with 9 bases in the middle. Per germline, CDR1 SGHTA and CDR2 FQGNSA. The CDR3 sequence: CASSSDRNNEQFF. DNA of the CDR3: TGTGCCAGCAGCTCGGACAGAAACAATGAGCAGTTCTTC.

As regards this clone: The sample carries other DNA sequences with the same CDR3. The rearrangement links TRBV30 to TRBJ1-2; a weak D match, TRBD1 (5 bases). In germline, CDR1 is GTSNPN, CDR2 SVGIG (reference sequence). The CDR3 extends over 11 amino acids. V gave up 0 bases and J gave up 8 bases, with 7 bases separating them. The CDR3 loop reads CAWSVGGGYTF. CDR3 nucleotide sequence: TGTGCCTGGAGTGTGGGGGGGGGCTACACCTTC.

Only one count was recorded for this clone. This chain links TRBV5-1 with TRBJ1-1; tentatively, D is TRBD1 (6 bases). CDR1 and CDR2 from the germline V gene are SGHRS and YFSETQ. V was cut by 7 bases and J by 2 bases, with 12 bases left in between. The CDR3 is 13 residues long. The CDR3 reads CASGLQGNTEAFF. In DNA form, the CDR3 reads TGCGCCAGCGGGCTACAGGGAAACACTGAAGCTTTCTTT.

The chain couples TRBV6-5 to TRBJ2-1; D possibly corresponds to TRBD1 (6 bases). The V end was cut by 7 bases, the J end by 6 bases, with 16 bases between. CDR1 is MNHEY and CDR2 is SVGAGI in the germline V gene. The CDR3 sequence is 14 residues long. In nucleotides, the CDR3 is TGTGCCAGCACCGACAGGTCGTTTAGCAATGAGCAGTTCTTC. Translation gives CASTDRSFSNEQFF.

The chain joins TRBV9 to TRBJ2-7, with 7 bases that match TRBD1. The CDR3 has 14 residues. J gave up 4 bases and V 4 bases, and 8 bases lay outside the gene matches. Germline V gene sequence: CDR1 SGDLS, CDR2 YYNGEE. The CDR3 sequence is CASSPTGTAYEQYF. The CDR3 DNA is TGTGCCAGCAGCCCAACCGGGACAGCATACGAGCAGTACTTC.

The V gene is TRBV30, the J gene TRBJ2-7; TRBD2 aligns across 10 bases. After removal of 3 bases from V and 1 base from J, the junction contained 6 bases not matched to a gene. Germline V CDR1 and CDR2: GTSNPN, SVGIG (reference sequence). This CDR3 is built from 15 residues. The CDR3: CAWRDRTSGSYEQYF. The CDR3 DNA sequence: TGTGCCTGGAGGGACCGGACTAGCGGATCCTACGAGCAGTACTTC.

This clone was recorded once. CDR3 sequence: CASSLRQGDTQYF. As DNA, the CDR3 is TGTGCCAGCAGCTTACGCCAGGGTGATACGCAGTATTTT. The chain employs TRBV11-3 and TRBJ2-3, with D perhaps matching TRBD1 (5 bases). This CDR3 has 13 residues. V was trimmed by 2 bases and J by 6 bases, leaving 9 bases between them. The germline CDR1 and CDR2 sequences are SGHNT and YENEEA.

The chain links TRBV10-3 to TRBJ1-6; D may be TRBD1 (5 bases). The CDR3 is 13 amino acids. Germline V lookup: CDR1 ENHRY, CDR2 SYGVKD. The V and J ends lost 6 bases and 10 bases respectively, with 13 bases between them. DNA for the CDR3: TGTGCCATCAGGGGCAGGGATAGATCACCCCTCCACTTT. Its translation: CAIRGRDRSPLHF.

This chain joins TRBV27 and TRBJ2-2; TRBD2 aligns across 11 bases. Germline CDR1 is MNHEY and CDR2 is SMNVEV (reference sequence). The CDR3 loop spans 18 amino acids. With V trimmed by 6 bases and J by 7 bases, 16 bases remained unmatched. CDR3 amino acids: CASSTTPFLAGGVGELFF. The CDR3 DNA reads as TGTGCCAGCAGCACGACCCCGTTCCTAGCGGGGGGTGTCGGGGAGCTGTTTTTT.

The CDR3 loop is CASSFDTGNYGYTF. CDR3 nucleotide sequence: TGTGCCAGTAGTTTCGACACGGGGAACTATGGCTACACCTTC. The rearrangement joins TRBV19 to TRBJ1-2; D is unresolved. V dropped 5 bases and J dropped 2 bases, with 12 bases sitting between them. CDR1 is LNHDA and CDR2 is SQIVND in the germline V gene (reference sequence). The CDR3 consists of 14 residues.

The chain recombines TRBV2 with TRBJ1-2, with D possibly TRBD1 on 6 matching bases. The CDR3 is made up of 15 amino acids. Per germline, CDR1 SNHLY and CDR2 FYNNEI. V dropped 7 bases and J dropped 8 bases, with 23 bases sitting between them. Here the CDR3 DNA reads TGTGCCAGCACACTGATGAGTGGGGGCAGCGAGGGCTACACCTTC. Amino acid sequence: CASTLMSGGSEGYTF.

The chain has TRBV7-8 and TRBJ1-3; D is unresolved. CDR1 and CDR2 from the germline V gene are SGHVS and FQNEAQ. Trimming cost V 3 bases and J 0 bases, with 12 bases left between them. The CDR3 has 16 amino acids. The CDR3 bases are TGTGCCAGCAGCTTCGGGGTCGCTCTCTCTGGAAACACCATATATTTT. It specifies CASSFGVALSGNTIYF.

V is TRBV4-1 and J is TRBJ2-7; D is uncertain. The CDR3 is made up of 14 amino acids. The ends were cut back, 0 bases at V and 6 bases at J, with 12 bases in the middle. Germline V gene sequence: CDR1 MGHRA, CDR2 YSYEKL. CDR3 DNA sequence: TGCGCCAGCAGCCAAGAAGGAGTGCGTAGCGAGCAGTACTTC. It codes for CASSQEGVRSEQYF.

This chain links TRBV15 with TRBJ2-4; 10 bases align to TRBD1. The CDR3 length is 13 residues. Germline assignment: CDR1 LNHNV and CDR2 YYDKDF (reference sequence). J gave up 11 bases and V 5 bases, and 6 bases lay outside the gene matches. This CDR3 reads CATSDRDRGVQYF. The CDR3 region has the DNA TGTGCCACCAGCGACCGGGACAGGGGCGTTCAGTACTTC.

The gene calls are TRBV5-1 and TRBJ2-1, with TRBD1 matching 9 bases. The CDR3 is 17 amino acids. J lost 4 bases, V lost 4 bases, and 12 bases had no gene match. Germline V gives CDR1 SGHRS, CDR2 YFSETQ. The CDR3 DNA follows: TGCGCCAGCAGCCTACTGACCGGGACAGGGTCTTACAATGAGCAGTTCTTC. Its translation is CASSLLTGTGSYNEQFF.

The chain links TRBV25-1 to TRBJ2-2, with 9 bases matching TRBD1. After removal of 1 base from V and 6 bases from J, the junction contained 3 bases not matched to a gene. Germline-derived CDR1 and CDR2 are MGHDK and SYGVNS. This CDR3 spans 15 amino acids. The CDR3 DNA reads TGTGCCAGCAGTGAATTAGGGACAGGGTCCGGGGAGCTGTTTTTT. It yields the protein CASSELGTGSGELFF.

As for this clone: In the same sample, other DNA sequences code for this CDR3. This chain connects TRBV5-1 to TRBJ2-5, with D unclear. Germline assignment: CDR1 SGHRS and CDR2 YFSETQ. This CDR3 is 13 amino acids long. V lost 1 base and J 3 bases, leaving 7 bases between the germline ends. The CDR3 is CASSLSSEETQYF. Written as DNA, the CDR3 is TGCGCCAGCAGCTTGAGCAGCGAAGAGACCCAGTACTTC.

V is TRBV7-3 and J is TRBJ1-5; TRBD1 agrees at 8 bases. Germline V lookup: CDR1 SGHTA, CDR2 FQGTGA. With 3 bases clipped from V and 0 bases from J, the junction kept 1 base outside the gene matches. CDR3 length: 15 amino acids. CDR3: CASSLTGDSNQPQHF. CDR3 DNA: TGTGCCAGCAGCTTGACAGGGGATAGCAATCAGCCCCAGCATTTT.